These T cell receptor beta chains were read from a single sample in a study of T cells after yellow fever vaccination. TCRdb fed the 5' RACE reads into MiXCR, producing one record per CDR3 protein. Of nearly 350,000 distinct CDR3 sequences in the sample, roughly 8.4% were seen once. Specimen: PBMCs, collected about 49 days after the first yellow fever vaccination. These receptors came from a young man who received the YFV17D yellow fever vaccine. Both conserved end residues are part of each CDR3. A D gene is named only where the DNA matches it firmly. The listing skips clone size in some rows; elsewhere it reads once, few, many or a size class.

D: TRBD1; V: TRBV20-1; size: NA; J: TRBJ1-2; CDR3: CSASGQGADYGYTF; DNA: TGCAGTGCTAGTGGGCAGGGGGCAGACTATGGCTACACCTTC
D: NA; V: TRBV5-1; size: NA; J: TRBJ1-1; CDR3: CASSLAGPSEAFF; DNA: TGCGCCAGCAGCTTGGCAGGGCCGAGTGAAGCTTTCTTT
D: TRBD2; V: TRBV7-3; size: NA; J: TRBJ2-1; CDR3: CASSSQILAGGPGEQFF; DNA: TGTGCCAGCAGCTCGCAAATTCTAGCGGGGGGGCCGGGTGAGCAGTTCTTC
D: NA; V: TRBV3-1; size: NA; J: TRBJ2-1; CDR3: CASSPLWDYNEQFF; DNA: TGTGCCAGCAGCCCTCTCTGGGACTACAATGAGCAGTTCTTC
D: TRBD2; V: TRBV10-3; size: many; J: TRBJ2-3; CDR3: CATLGGSSTDTQYF; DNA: TGTGCCACCTTGGGGGGGTCCAGCACAGATACGCAGTATTTT
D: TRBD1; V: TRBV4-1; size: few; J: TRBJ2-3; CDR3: CASSQIDRGDTDTQYF; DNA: TGCGCCAGCAGCCAAATCGACAGGGGAGACACAGATACGCAGTATTTT
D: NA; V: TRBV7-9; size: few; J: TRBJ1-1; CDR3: CASTTTGHNAEAFF; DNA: TGTGCCAGCACCACGACGGGGCATAACGCTGAAGCTTTCTTT
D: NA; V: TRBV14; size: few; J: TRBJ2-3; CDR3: CASRPRGGGAYTQYF; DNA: TGTGCCAGCAGACCCCGGGGCGGCGGTGCGTATACGCAGTATTTT
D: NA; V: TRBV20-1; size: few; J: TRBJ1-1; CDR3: CSAPNWGDTEAFF; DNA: TGCAGTGCGCCAAACTGGGGGGACACTGAAGCTTTCTTT
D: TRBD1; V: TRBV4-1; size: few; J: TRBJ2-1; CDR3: CASSQRPGQGGNEQFF; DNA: TGCGCCAGCAGCCAGAGGCCGGGACAGGGGGGGAATGAGCAGTTCTTC
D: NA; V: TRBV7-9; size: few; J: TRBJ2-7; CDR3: CASTLENEQYF; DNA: TGTGCCAGCACCCTCGAAAACGAGCAGTACTTC
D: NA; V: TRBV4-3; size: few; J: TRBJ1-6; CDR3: CASSQVTGHNSPLHF; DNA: TGCGCCAGCAGCCAAGTCACAGGCCATAATTCACCCCTCCACTTT
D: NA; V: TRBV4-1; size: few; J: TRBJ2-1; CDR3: CASSQDRVYEQFF; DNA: TGCGCCAGCAGCCAAGATAGGGTTTATGAGCAGTTCTTC
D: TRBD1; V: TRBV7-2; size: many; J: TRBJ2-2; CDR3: CASRGQGPGELFF; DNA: TGTGCCAGCCGGGGACAGGGTCCCGGGGAGCTGTTTTTT
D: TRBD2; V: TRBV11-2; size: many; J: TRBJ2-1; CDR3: CASSAPSPGLAGGRNEQFF; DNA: TGTGCCAGCAGCGCCCCCTCACCGGGACTAGCGGGGGGGAGGAATGAGCAGTTCTTC
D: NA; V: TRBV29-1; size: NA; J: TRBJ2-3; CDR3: CSVERGHGTLSTDTQYF; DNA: TGCAGCGTTGAAAGGGGACACGGGACTCTCAGCACAGATACGCAGTATTTT
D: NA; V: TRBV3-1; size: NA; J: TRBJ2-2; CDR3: CASSQVTSVGGELFF; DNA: TGTGCCAGCAGCCAAGTAACAAGCGTGGGCGGGGAGCTGTTTTTT
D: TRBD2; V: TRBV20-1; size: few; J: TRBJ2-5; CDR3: CSARSLAGGETQYF; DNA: TGCAGTGCTAGAAGCCTAGCGGGGGGAGAGACCCAGTACTTC
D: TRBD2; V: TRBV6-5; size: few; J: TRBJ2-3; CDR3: CASSYSGGGRDTQYF; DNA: TGTGCCAGCAGTTACTCCGGGGGGGGCCGAGATACGCAGTATTTT
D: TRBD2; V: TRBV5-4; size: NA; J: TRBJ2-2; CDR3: CASSGLGLAGGGAGELFF; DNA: TGTGCCAGCAGCGGATTAGGACTAGCGGGGGGCGGGGCCGGGGAGCTGTTTTTT
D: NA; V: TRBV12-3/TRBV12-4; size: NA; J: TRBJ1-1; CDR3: CASIGPMVNTEAFF; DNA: TGTGCCAGCATTGGACCCATGGTGAACACTGAAGCTTTCTTT
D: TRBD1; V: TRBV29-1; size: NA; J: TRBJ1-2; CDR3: CSVRDRGRHGYGYTF; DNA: TGCAGCGTCCGGGACAGGGGGCGGCACGGCTATGGCTACACCTTC
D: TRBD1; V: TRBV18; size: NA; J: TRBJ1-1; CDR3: CASSPGQGVAEAFF; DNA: TGTGCCAGCTCACCGGGACAGGGGGTTGCTGAAGCTTTCTTT
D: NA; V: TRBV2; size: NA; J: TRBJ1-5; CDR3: CASTREGNQPQHF; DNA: TGTGCCAGCACCAGAGAGGGCAATCAGCCCCAGCATTTT
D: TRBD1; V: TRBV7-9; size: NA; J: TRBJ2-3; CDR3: CASSPGTDFSTDTQYF; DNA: TGTGCCAGCAGCCCTGGGACAGACTTTAGCACAGATACGCAGTATTTT
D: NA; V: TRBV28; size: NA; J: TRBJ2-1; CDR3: CASNSYAGFNEQFF; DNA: TGTGCCAGCAACTCCTACGCAGGGTTCAATGAGCAGTTCTTC
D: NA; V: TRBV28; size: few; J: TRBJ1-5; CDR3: CASRTTSNQPQHF; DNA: TGTGCCAGTAGGACTACTAGCAATCAGCCCCAGCATTTT
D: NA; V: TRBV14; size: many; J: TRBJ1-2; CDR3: CASSAGLGFDYTF; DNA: TGTGCCAGCAGCGCGGGTTTGGGTTTTGACTACACCTTC
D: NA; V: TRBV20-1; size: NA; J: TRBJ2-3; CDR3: CSGLGSGTDTQYF; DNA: TGCAGCGGACTGGGTTCGGGCACAGATACGCAGTATTTT
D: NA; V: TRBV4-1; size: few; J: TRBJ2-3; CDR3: CASSQGRVFLDTQYF; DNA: TGCGCCAGCAGCCAAGGAAGGGTCTTTCTAGATACGCAGTATTTT
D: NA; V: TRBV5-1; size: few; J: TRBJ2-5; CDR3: CASSPTSYQETQYF; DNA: TGCGCCAGCAGCCCCACATCGTACCAAGAGACCCAGTACTTC
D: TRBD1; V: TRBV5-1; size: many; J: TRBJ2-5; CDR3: CASSFEGAGETQYF; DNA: TGCGCCAGCAGCTTCGAGGGGGCCGGGGAGACCCAGTACTTC
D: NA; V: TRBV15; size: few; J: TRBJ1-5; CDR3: CATSRVTGHYNQPQHF; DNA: TGTGCCACCAGCAGAGTCACCGGACACTACAATCAGCCCCAGCATTTT
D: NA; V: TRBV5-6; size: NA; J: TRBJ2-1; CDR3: CASSPVTAGAYNEQFF; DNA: TGTGCCAGCAGCCCCGTCACGGCTGGTGCCTACAATGAGCAGTTCTTC
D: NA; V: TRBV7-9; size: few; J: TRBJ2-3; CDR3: CASSLSAGGSDTQYF; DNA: TGTGCCAGCAGCTTAAGTGCAGGGGGGTCAGATACGCAGTATTTT
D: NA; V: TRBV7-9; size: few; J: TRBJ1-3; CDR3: CASSFQGLYSGNTIYF; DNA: TGTGCCAGCAGCTTCCAGGGTCTTTACTCTGGAAACACCATATATTTT
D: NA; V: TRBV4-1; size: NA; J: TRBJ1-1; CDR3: CASSSWTPNTEAFF; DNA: TGCGCCAGCAGCTCTTGGACACCGAACACTGAAGCTTTCTTT
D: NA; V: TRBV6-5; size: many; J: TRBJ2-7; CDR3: CASRPSLASHEQYF; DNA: TGTGCCAGCAGACCCTCCCTAGCGAGCCACGAGCAGTACTTC
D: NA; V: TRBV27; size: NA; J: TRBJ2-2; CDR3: CASSSVGEDTGELFF; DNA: TGTGCCAGCAGTTCTGTCGGGGAGGACACCGGGGAGCTGTTTTTT
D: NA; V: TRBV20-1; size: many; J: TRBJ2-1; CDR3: CSARPPFPNEQFF; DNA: TGCAGTGCTAGACCTCCCTTCCCGAATGAGCAGTTCTTC
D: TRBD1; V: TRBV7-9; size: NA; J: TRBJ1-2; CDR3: CASSSYGTDYGYTF; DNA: TGTGCCAGCAGCTCGTACGGGACAGACTATGGCTACACCTTC
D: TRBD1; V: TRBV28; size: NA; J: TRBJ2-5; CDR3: CASSDGQGDQETQYF; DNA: TGTGCCAGCAGTGACGGACAGGGCGACCAAGAGACCCAGTACTTC
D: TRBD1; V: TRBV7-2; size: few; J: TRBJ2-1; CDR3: CATGDRASYNEQFF; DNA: TGTGCCACCGGAGACAGGGCATCTTACAATGAGCAGTTCTTC
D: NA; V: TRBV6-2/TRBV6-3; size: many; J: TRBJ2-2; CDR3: CATQDSNTGELFF; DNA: TGTGCCACCCAGGACAGCAACACCGGGGAGCTGTTTTTT
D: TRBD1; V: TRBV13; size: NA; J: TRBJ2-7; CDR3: CASSLGQGSYYEQYF; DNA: TGTGCCAGCAGCCTAGGACAGGGGAGTTACTACGAGCAGTACTTC
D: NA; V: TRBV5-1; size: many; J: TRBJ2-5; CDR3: CASSLDPGLQETQYF; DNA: TGCGCCAGCAGCTTGGACCCGGGACTTCAAGAGACCCAGTACTTC
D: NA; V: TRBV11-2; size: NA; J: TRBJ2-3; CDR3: CASSLEITDTQYF; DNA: TGTGCCAGCAGCTTAGAGATCACAGATACGCAGTATTTT
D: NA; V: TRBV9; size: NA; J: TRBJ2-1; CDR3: CASSVGYEQFF; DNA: TGTGCCAGCAGCGTAGGATATGAGCAGTTCTTC
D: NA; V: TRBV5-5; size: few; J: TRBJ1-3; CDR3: CASSLRGDFIHSGNTIYF; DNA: TGTGCCAGCAGCTTGAGAGGGGACTTCATTCACTCTGGAAACACCATATATTTT
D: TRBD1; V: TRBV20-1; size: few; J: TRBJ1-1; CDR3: CSARKPGQTILNTEAFF; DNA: TGCAGTGCTAGGAAACCGGGACAGACCATTCTGAACACTGAAGCTTTCTTT
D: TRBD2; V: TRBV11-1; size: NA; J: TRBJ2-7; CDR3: CASSPTGTNTYEQYF; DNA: TGTGCCAGCAGCCCAACCGGGACTAACACCTACGAGCAGTACTTC
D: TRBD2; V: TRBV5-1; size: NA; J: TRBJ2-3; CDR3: CASSLAPTSGGDTQYF; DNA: TGCGCCAGCAGCTTGGCCCCTACTAGCGGGGGAGATACGCAGTATTTT
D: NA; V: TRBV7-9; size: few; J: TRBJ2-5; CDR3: CATTLQETQYF; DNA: TGTGCCACCACTCTCCAAGAGACCCAGTACTTC
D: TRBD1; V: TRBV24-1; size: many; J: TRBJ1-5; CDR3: CATSDAGTGVQPQHF; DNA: TGTGCCACCAGTGATGCTGGGACAGGGGTTCAGCCCCAGCATTTT
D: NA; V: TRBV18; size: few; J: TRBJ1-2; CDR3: CASSPDLGFNYGYTF; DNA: TGTGCCAGCTCACCCGACTTGGGGTTTAACTATGGCTACACCTTC
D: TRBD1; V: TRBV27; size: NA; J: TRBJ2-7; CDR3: CASRPFPSRDRVDEQYF; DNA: TGTGCCAGCAGACCTTTTCCTTCCCGGGACAGGGTGGACGAGCAGTACTTC
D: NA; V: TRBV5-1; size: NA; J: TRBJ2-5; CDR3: CASSLGAVIQETQYF; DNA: TGCGCCAGCAGCTTGGGGGCCGTCATCCAAGAGACCCAGTACTTC
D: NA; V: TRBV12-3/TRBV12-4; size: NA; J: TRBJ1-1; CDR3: CASSLALSREAFF; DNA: TGTGCCAGCAGTTTAGCGCTTAGTCGTGAAGCTTTCTTT